This record covers a single T cell receptor (beta chain). It was RNA transcripts that yielded the amplified TCR beta CDR3 regions. The study used the HTBI primer set for a first-round RT-PCR of the TCR CDR3. TCRdb re-called the multiplex PCR reads through MiXCR, storing one row per CDR3 protein. The repertoire holds 500,000 to 650,000 distinct CDR3 sequences, with 15% to 20% as singletons. CDR3 length: 12 residues. CDR1 SGHRS and CDR2 YFSETQ come from the germline V gene. Trimming left V 1 base short and J 5 bases short, with 5 bases between. Diagnostic decisions used clinical symptoms, serum thyroxine and TRAb, thyroid ultrasound and orbital computed tomography. This sample was taken from a study of T cells in Graves' hyperthyroidism and ophthalmopathy. Study-wide context: Peripheral blood draws took place at initial diagnosis, ahead of any treatment.

The rearrangement links TRBV5-1 to TRBJ2-3, with unresolved D. The sequence came from a man aged 40-50 years with Graves' ophthalmopathy. The specimen sequenced was blood. This CDR3 is CASSLNQDTQYF. CDR3 nucleotide sequence: TGCGCCAGCAGCTTGAATCAAGATACGCAGTATTTT.